A selection of T cell receptor beta chains follows, all from one sample in a study of T cell responses to AZD1222 COVID-19 vaccine. Using immunoSEQ multiplex PCR, the repertoire was profiled, and TCRdb retains in-frame clones only, with some absent. The top ten hold around 3% of the sample, which has about 78,000 clones, roughly 80% seen once. The sample was peripheral blood, taken on day 0 of AZD1222 vaccination. These receptors all stem from an adult in good health. CDR3s include the opening cysteine and the closing phenylalanine or tryptophan. Fields, in order: J gene, D gene, CDR3 length, V gene, CDR3 protein. The D gene is left open where the match is weak.

J: TRBJ1-6
D: TRBD1
length: 15
V: TRBV4-1
CDR3: CASSRIRDSNSPLHF

J: TRBJ1-6
D: -
length: 12
V: TRBV7-2
CDR3: CASGGYNSPLHF

J: TRBJ1-6
D: TRBD1
length: 15
V: TRBV9
CDR3: CASSRQGQGNSPLHF

J: TRBJ2-1
D: -
length: 14
V: TRBV4-3
CDR3: CASSHGPAANEQFF

J: TRBJ1-1
D: TRBD1
length: 15
V: TRBV4-1
CDR3: CASSQPTDRGAEAFF

J: TRBJ2-2
D: TRBD2
length: 18
V: TRBV7-7
CDR3: CASSSGTSGRRGDGELFF

J: TRBJ2-6
D: TRBD1
length: 16
V: TRBV5-1
CDR3: CASSKRTGSGANVLTF

J: TRBJ1-1
D: -
length: 15
V: TRBV7-6
CDR3: CASSPLQGGATEAFF

J: TRBJ2-1
D: -
length: 17
V: TRBV7-9
CDR3: CASSLRERVSSYNEQFF

J: TRBJ1-5
D: TRBD1
length: 14
V: TRBV30
CDR3: CAWRRDRANQPQHF

J: TRBJ1-5
D: TRBD1
length: 17
V: TRBV5-6
CDR3: CASSLWGSGGGDQPQHF

J: TRBJ1-2
D: -
length: 15
V: TRBV21-1
CDR3: CASSKRGTDLYGYTF

J: TRBJ2-6
D: -
length: 14
V: TRBV6-5
CDR3: CASAPSSGANVLTF

J: TRBJ1-4
D: -
length: 15
V: TRBV4-1
CDR3: CASSQDSGHGEKLFF

J: TRBJ2-1
D: TRBD2
length: 16
V: TRBV11-3
CDR3: CASLTPRLAGYNEQFF

J: TRBJ2-5
D: -
length: 12
V: TRBV6-5
CDR3: CASSNPKETQYF

J: TRBJ1-1
D: -
length: 16
V: TRBV11-2
CDR3: CASSLMFSGTNTEAFF

J: TRBJ2-3
D: TRBD2
length: 16
V: TRBV27
CDR3: CASSLFLAGIGDTQYF

J: TRBJ1-2
D: TRBD1
length: 13
V: TRBV6-5
CDR3: CASTGTGGGGYTF

J: TRBJ2-7
D: -
length: 15
V: TRBV1
CDR3: CTSSQGGTFSYEQYF

J: TRBJ2-3
D: TRBD2
length: 18
V: TRBV5-1
CDR3: CASSLTRVSGRLADTQYF

J: TRBJ2-5
D: TRBD2
length: 13
V: TRBV9
CDR3: CASSPSGRKTQYF

J: TRBJ2-5
D: TRBD2
length: 14
V: TRBV7-8
CDR3: CASSSPSGGATQYF

J: TRBJ2-7
D: -
length: 13
V: TRBV7-2
CDR3: CASSLRTSSEQYF

J: TRBJ2-7
D: TRBD2
length: 13
V: TRBV30
CDR3: CAGQLGTSLEQYF

J: TRBJ2-1
D: -
length: 13
V: TRBV29-1
CDR3: CSVERTADNEQFF

J: TRBJ2-7
D: -
length: 13
V: TRBV9
CDR3: CASSVGSGNEQYF

J: TRBJ1-1
D: -
length: 16
V: TRBV4-3
CDR3: CASSQDLGGGRTEAFF

J: TRBJ1-4
D: -
length: 14
V: TRBV5-1
CDR3: CASSFVGGLEKLFF

J: TRBJ2-3
D: -
length: 16
V: TRBV19
CDR3: CASSPEQAASTDTQYF

J: TRBJ1-1
D: -
length: 11
V: TRBV6-5
CDR3: CASSREDSEVF

J: TRBJ1-2
D: -
length: 13
V: TRBV4-1
CDR3: CASSPWEGGGYTF

J: TRBJ2-1
D: -
length: 12
V: TRBV12-3/TRBV12-4
CDR3: CASSLAYNEQFF

J: TRBJ1-1
D: -
length: 13
V: TRBV12-3/TRBV12-4
CDR3: CASSLRGFTEAFF

J: TRBJ2-1
D: TRBD2
length: 14
V: TRBV6-5
CDR3: CASSSGRVYNEQFF

J: TRBJ2-7
D: -
length: 13
V: TRBV5-1
CDR3: CASSQGLPPEQYF

J: TRBJ2-1
D: -
length: 17
V: TRBV4-3
CDR3: CASSQDHELAAASEQFF

J: TRBJ1-1
D: TRBD1
length: 14
V: TRBV7-9
CDR3: CASSGDSGGTEAFF

J: TRBJ1-6
D: TRBD1
length: 19
V: TRBV19
CDR3: CASSIRGLGQGTYNSPLHF

J: TRBJ1-3
D: -
length: 17
V: TRBV9
CDR3: CASSAREIDSSGNTIYF

J: TRBJ2-7
D: TRBD2
length: 15
V: TRBV4-2
CDR3: CASSQSRGGSYEQYF

J: TRBJ2-2
D: TRBD2
length: 15
V: TRBV7-9
CDR3: CASSTGTSLAGELFF

J: TRBJ1-2
D: -
length: 13
V: TRBV2
CDR3: CASKLGTNYGYTF

J: TRBJ1-5
D: -
length: 14
V: TRBV18
CDR3: CASSLNGRNQPQHF

J: TRBJ1-4
D: -
length: 15
V: TRBV5-6
CDR3: CASSFSTQVNEKLFF

J: TRBJ2-7
D: TRBD2
length: 14
V: TRBV5-1
CDR3: CASSLAGLADEQYF

J: TRBJ1-6
D: -
length: 13
V: TRBV14
CDR3: CASSQERVSPLHF

J: TRBJ2-3
D: -
length: 15
V: TRBV30
CDR3: CAWSRGPSSTDTQYF

J: TRBJ1-1
D: -
length: 12
V: TRBV4-3
CDR3: CASSQDFTEAFF

J: TRBJ2-4
D: -
length: 13
V: TRBV2
CDR3: CASSEGGDNIQYF

J: TRBJ2-1
D: TRBD2
length: 16
V: TRBV3-1/TRBV3-2
CDR3: CASSQVVGRAYNEQFF

J: TRBJ2-3
D: -
length: 15
V: TRBV6-1
CDR3: CASSESHRYTDTQYF

J: TRBJ2-5
D: -
length: 14
V: TRBV7-2
CDR3: CASSRRGGLETQYF

J: TRBJ1-3
D: -
length: 16
V: TRBV19
CDR3: CASSTLPGAGENTIYF

J: TRBJ2-5
D: -
length: 12
V: TRBV5-6
CDR3: CASMRDPETQYF

J: TRBJ2-5
D: -
length: 13
V: TRBV5-6
CDR3: CASTVRPKVTQYF

J: TRBJ2-3
D: TRBD1
length: 16
V: TRBV3-1/TRBV3-2
CDR3: CASSQGLGQTKDTQYF

J: TRBJ2-7
D: -
length: 14
V: TRBV30
CDR3: CAWSVRVGSSEQYF

J: TRBJ2-1
D: TRBD1
length: 14
V: TRBV15
CDR3: CATSARQGWNEQFF